The clone carrying this T cell receptor (beta chain) was seen a handful of times. As yet, its antigen is unknown. Germline values: CDR1 KGHDR, CDR2 SFDVKD. Trimming removed 4 bases from V and 0 bases from J; junction bases left unmatched: 2. CDR3 length: 15 residues. The sample is drawn from a study of T cell repertoires in cytomegalovirus infection. TCRdb re-called the reads through MiXCR, storing one row per CDR3 protein. The profile shows 650,000 to 900,000 distinct CDR3 sequences, around a third of them singletons. V and J are TRBV24-1 and TRBJ2-1, with 7 bases identical to TRBD1. The material was cultured CD8+ T cells from PBMCs, obtained from culture after CMV antigen stimulation. This sequence originates from a human donor in good health (CMV status not recorded). Some clones in this sample may be carry-over from other donors' samples. CDR3 sequence (DNA): TGTGCCACCAGTGAGACAGGGACCTCCTACAATGAGCAGTTCTTC. This sequence encodes CATSETGTSYNEQFF.